A selection of T cell receptor beta chains follows, all from one sample in a study of T cell responses to AZD1222 COVID-19 vaccine. TCRdb's copy holds only in-frame clones and misses some; the assay was immunoSEQ multiplex PCR. The sample shows about 150,000 clones, 70% to 90% of them seen only once. This sample comprised peripheral blood, obtained on day 0 of AZD1222 vaccination. Source of these receptors: an adult in good health. Each CDR3 is given with its conserved first and last residue. Each record gives: D gene, CDR3 length, V gene, CDR3 protein. The D gene is left open where the match is weak.

D: .; length: 14; V: TRBV3-1/TRBV3-2; CDR3: CASSQDLSGEKLFF
D: .; length: 14; V: TRBV2; CDR3: CASSSGPLQETQYF
D: .; length: 13; V: TRBV6-5; CDR3: CASTGIEDTEAFF
D: TRBD2; length: 14; V: TRBV15; CDR3: CATSTQRESYEQYF
D: TRBD1; length: 16; V: TRBV3-1/TRBV3-2; CDR3: CASSQAPQGPNYGYTF
D: TRBD2; length: 15; V: TRBV6-5; CDR3: CASSSGTNRWNEQYF
D: TRBD2; length: 16; V: TRBV3-1/TRBV3-2; CDR3: CASSQGPTSMAGELFF
D: TRBD1; length: 14; V: TRBV5-6; CDR3: CASSLGQGVYGYTF
D: TRBD1; length: 17; V: TRBV28; CDR3: CASSPRTGTSLNQPQHF
D: .; length: 16; V: TRBV10-3; CDR3: CAISGTDTGTYTEAFF